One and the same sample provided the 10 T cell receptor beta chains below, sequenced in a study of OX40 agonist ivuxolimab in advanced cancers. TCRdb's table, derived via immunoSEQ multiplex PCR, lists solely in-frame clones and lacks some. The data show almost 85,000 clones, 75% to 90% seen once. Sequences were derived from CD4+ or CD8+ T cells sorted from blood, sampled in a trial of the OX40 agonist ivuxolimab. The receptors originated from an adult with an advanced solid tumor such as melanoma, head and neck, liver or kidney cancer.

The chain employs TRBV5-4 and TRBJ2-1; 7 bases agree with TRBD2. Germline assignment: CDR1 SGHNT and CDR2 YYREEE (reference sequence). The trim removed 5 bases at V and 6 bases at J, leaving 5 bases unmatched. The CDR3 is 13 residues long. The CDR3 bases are TGTGCCAGCAGGGAGTCTAGCGGCAATGAGCAGTTCTTC. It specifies CASRESSGNEQFF.

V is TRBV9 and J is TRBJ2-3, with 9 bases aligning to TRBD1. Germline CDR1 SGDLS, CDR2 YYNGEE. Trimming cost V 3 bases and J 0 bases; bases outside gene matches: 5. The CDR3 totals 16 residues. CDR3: CASSAGQGLSTDTQYF. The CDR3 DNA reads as TGTGCCAGCAGCGCCGGACAGGGGCTTAGCACAGATACGCAGTATTTT.

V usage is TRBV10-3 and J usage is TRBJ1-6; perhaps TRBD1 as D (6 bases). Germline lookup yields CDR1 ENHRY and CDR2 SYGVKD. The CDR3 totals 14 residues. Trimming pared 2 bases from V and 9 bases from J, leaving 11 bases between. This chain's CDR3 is CAISETGSTSPLHF. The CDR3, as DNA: TGTGCCATCAGTGAGACAGGGTCAACTTCACCCCTCCACTTT.

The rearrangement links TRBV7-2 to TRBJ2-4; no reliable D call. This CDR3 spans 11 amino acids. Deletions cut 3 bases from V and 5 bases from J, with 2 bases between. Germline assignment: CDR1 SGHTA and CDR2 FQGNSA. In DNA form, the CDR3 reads TGTGCCAGCAGCTTGGAAAACATTCAGTACTTC. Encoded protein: CASSLENIQYF.

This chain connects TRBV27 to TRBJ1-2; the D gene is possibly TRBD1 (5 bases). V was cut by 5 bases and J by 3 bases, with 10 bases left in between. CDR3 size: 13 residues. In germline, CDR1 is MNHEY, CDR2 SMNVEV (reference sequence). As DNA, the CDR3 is TGTGCCAGCAGTCCGGGGGGGGACTATGGCTACACCTTC. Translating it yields CASSPGGDYGYTF.

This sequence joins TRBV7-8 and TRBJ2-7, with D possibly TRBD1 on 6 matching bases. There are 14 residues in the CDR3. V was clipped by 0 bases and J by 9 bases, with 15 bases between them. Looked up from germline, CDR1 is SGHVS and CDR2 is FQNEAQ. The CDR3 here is CASSLAALGAPQYF. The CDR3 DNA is TGTGCCAGCAGCTTAGCCGCTCTGGGGGCGCCGCAGTACTTC.

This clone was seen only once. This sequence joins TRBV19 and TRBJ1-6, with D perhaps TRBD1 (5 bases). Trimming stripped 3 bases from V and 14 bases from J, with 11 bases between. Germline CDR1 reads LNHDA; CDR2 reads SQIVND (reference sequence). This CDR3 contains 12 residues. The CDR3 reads CASSMGDLALHF. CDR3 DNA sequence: TGTGCCAGTAGTATGGGGGATCTGGCCCTCCACTTT.

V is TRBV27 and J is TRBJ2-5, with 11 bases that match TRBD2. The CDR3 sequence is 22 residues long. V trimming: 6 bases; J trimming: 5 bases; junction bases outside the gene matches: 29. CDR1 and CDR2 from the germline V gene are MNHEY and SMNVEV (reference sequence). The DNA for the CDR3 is TGTGCCAGCAGGGCCCGTGCGGGGAGCCTAAATCTAGCGGGAGGTGGTTCCGAGACCCAGTACTTC. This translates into CASRARAGSLNLAGGGSETQYF.

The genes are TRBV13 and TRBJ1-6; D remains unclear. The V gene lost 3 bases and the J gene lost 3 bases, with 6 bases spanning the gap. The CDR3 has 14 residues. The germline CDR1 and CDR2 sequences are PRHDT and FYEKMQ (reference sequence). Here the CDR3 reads CASSFSDYNSPLHF. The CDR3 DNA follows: TGTGCCAGCAGCTTTTCCGACTATAATTCACCCCTCCACTTT.

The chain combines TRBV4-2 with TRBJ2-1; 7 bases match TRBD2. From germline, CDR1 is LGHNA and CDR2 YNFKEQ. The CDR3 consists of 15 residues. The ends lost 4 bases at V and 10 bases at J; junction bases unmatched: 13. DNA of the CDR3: TGTGCCAGCAGCCTAAGCGGGAAAGTGTACATGGAGCAGTTCTTC. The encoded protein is CASSLSGKVYMEQFF.